This TCR beta chain originates from a study of blood T cell repertoires in COVID-19. Study-level background: Both acute and convalescent COVID-19 samples were obtained from the United States, Italy and Spain. PBMCs, B-cell-depleted T cells, or T cells provided the cDNA or gDNA that made up the material.

Original methodology: From reference gene primer amplification, estimates of nucleated cell counts were derived. Method: immunoSEQ multiplex PCR; TCRdb's copy keeps in-frame clones and lacks some. V, J and clone size are those of that table, while D and trimming were read from the DNA. Here the sample spans about 220,000 clones, roughly 84% being singletons. The CDR3 has 13 residues. V was shortened by 5 bases and J by 1 base, with 8 bases between the two germline ends. This clone was seen just once. The sample holds other DNA sequences that translate to the same CDR3. V is TRBV12-3 or TRBV12-4 and J is TRBJ1-2, with D perhaps TRBD1 (5 bases). The source material was peripheral blood. The TCR originated in a woman older than 75 with acute or convalescent COVID-19. The CDR3 sequence: CASSPDSNYGYTF. The CDR3 region has the DNA TGTGCCAGCAGTCCCGACAGTAACTATGGCTACACCTTC.